These 6 T cell receptor beta chains came from one sample sequenced in a study of Ad26.COV2.S vaccination and SARS-CoV-2 variants (dated by TCRdb to the early 2020s). The sample's time point, from its label and the paper: individuals recovered from natural SARS-CoV-2 infection. The library was obtained by the immunoSEQ multiplex PCR assay. The immuneACCESS repertoire file appears here via TCRdb, limited to in-frame rearrangements. These files lack a portion of the clones; in checked studies, under half of the deficit traces to unresolved V genes, and the cause of the others is not known. The sample contains hundreds of thousands of clones, about 90% of them found a single time. The ten largest clones capture about 3.9% of the sample. The sample consisted of peripheral blood, taken after recovery from COVID-19. The origin of the receptors is a human donor who had recovered from COVID-19.

The CDR3, as DNA: TGTGCCAGCAGCCACCCCGGTGGGGGTGGGGCAACAGATACGCAGTATTTT. This translates into CASSHPGGGGATDTQYF. The rearrangement uses TRBV7-8 and TRBJ2-3; the D gene could be TRBD1 or TRBD2 (5 bases each). Trimming took 5 bases from V and 3 from J, leaving 21 bases between them. The CDR3 length is 17 residues. Germline CDR1 and CDR2: SGHVS and FQNEAQ.

This sequence joins TRBV3-1 (or the pseudogene TRBV3-2) and TRBJ1-2; no clear D gene. Trimming took 4 bases from V and 7 from J, leaving 7 bases between them. The CDR3 consists of 11 residues. Germline-derived CDR1 and CDR2 are LGHDT and YNNKEL (reference sequence). The CDR3 sequence is CASSLGVGYTF. The CDR3 region has the DNA TGTGCCAGCAGCCTCGGGGTTGGCTACACCTTC.

The rearrangement links TRBV5-6 to TRBJ1-2; TRBD1 matches at 7 bases. CDR1 and CDR2 (germline): SGHDT, YYEEEE. This CDR3 contains 13 residues. Germline trimming cut 4 bases from V and 4 bases from J; bases unmatched to any gene: 4. The CDR3 reads CASSRTGVYGYTF. Written as DNA, the CDR3 is TGTGCCAGCAGCCGGACAGGCGTCTATGGCTACACCTTC.

The chain combines TRBV6-2 or TRBV6-3 with TRBJ1-2; TRBD1 might be the D (5 bases). The CDR3 contains 15 residues. CDR1 and CDR2 (germline): MNHEY, SVGEGT. Trimming shortened V by 2 bases and J by 4 bases, and 14 bases separated the two germline ends. CDR3 bases: TGTGCCAGCAGTTACCGATTCGGGACTCTCTATGGCTACACCTTC. It translates to CASSYRFGTLYGYTF.

J is TRBJ1-2 and V is TRBV6-4; unclear D gene. Germline CDR1 MRHNA, CDR2 SNTAGT. The CDR3 is 13 amino acids. V was clipped by 10 bases and J by 0 bases, with 12 bases between them. The CDR3 region is CATVRETNYGYTF. The CDR3 DNA follows: TGTGCCACCGTCAGAGAAACTAACTATGGCTACACCTTC.

This chain links TRBV11-2 with TRBJ2-1; 11 bases are a match to TRBD2. Germline assignment: CDR1 SGHAT and CDR2 FQNNGV. CDR3 length: 19 residues. V was pared by 4 bases and J by 5 bases, with 16 bases of the junction left unmatched. CDR3 residues: CASSSRMQRLAGFDNEQFF. CDR3 coding DNA: TGTGCCAGCAGCTCTAGAATGCAACGACTAGCGGGGTTCGACAATGAGCAGTTCTTC.